A single sample is the source of the 18 T cell receptor beta chains below, sequenced in a study of shared clonotypes between healthy human individuals. The table came from immunoSEQ multiplex PCR; TCRdb's copy has only in-frame clones and leaves some out. The sample carries roughly 2,500,000 clones, roughly 93% recorded once. Sequencing was carried out using naive CD4+ T cells from PBMCs. Subset: CD45RA+ positively selected. Receptors were obtained from a man aged 18 to 29 in good health. Some clones in this sample may be carry-over from other donors' samples.

V gene TRBV5-1 combines with J gene TRBJ1-2; D might be TRBD1 (6 bases). The CDR3 consists of 16 residues. The V end was cut by 6 bases, the J end by 0 bases, with 18 bases between. From germline, CDR1 is SGHRS and CDR2 YFSETQ. The CDR3 loop reads CASKRPDSRTNYGYTF. CDR3 DNA sequence: TGCGCCAGCAAGAGGCCGGACAGTAGAACTAACTATGGCTACACCTTC.

Of note for this clone: The junction departs from germline at one end; a sequencing error may be responsible. V is TRBV6-1 and J is TRBJ1-5; D is unresolved. There are 10 residues in the CDR3. Germline V lookup: CDR1 MNHNS, CDR2 SASEGT. This CDR3 reads CASSERNLCF. CDR3 nucleotides: TGTGCCAGCAGTGAAAGGAACCTCTGCTTT.

The chain uses TRBV25-1 and TRBJ2-1, with 8 bases that match TRBD1. V shed 2 bases and J 2 bases; nucleotides not matched to a gene: 5. This CDR3 spans 16 amino acids. Looked up from germline, CDR1 is MGHDK and CDR2 is SYGVNS. DNA for the CDR3: TGTGCCAGCAGTGAACGACAGGGGCCCCCCTACAATGAGCAGTTCTTC. This codes for CASSERQGPPYNEQFF.

The chain uses TRBV19 and TRBJ1-2, with D possibly being TRBD1 (5 bases). Germline assignment: CDR1 LNHDA and CDR2 SQIVND (reference sequence). CDR3 length: 13 amino acids. Trimming took off 1 base at V and 7 bases at J, with 10 bases between the two ends. The CDR3 sequence is CASSIVPGTGYTF. CDR3 in DNA: TGTGCCAGTAGTATAGTCCCAGGGACTGGCTACACCTTC.

This clone was seen just once. Other DNA sequences in the sample encode the same CDR3. The chain carries TRBV4-3 and TRBJ1-1; D possibly corresponds to TRBD1 (5 bases). CDR1 and CDR2 from the germline V gene are LGHNA and YSLEER. This CDR3 is built from 13 residues. V lost 0 bases and J lost 4, with 6 bases in between. The CDR3 DNA is TGCGCCAGCAGCCAAGAGAGGGGCACTGAAGCTTTCTTT. Amino acids: CASSQERGTEAFF.

The chain links TRBV15 to TRBJ2-5; 8 bases line up with TRBD2. The CDR3 is 17 amino acids. Per the germline V gene, CDR1 is LNHNV and CDR2 is YYDKDF (reference sequence). The trim removed 5 bases at V and 0 bases at J, leaving 11 bases unmatched. The CDR3 sequence is CATSPGVVAGYQETQYF. Written as DNA, the CDR3 is TGTGCCACCAGCCCAGGGGTTGTAGCGGGGTACCAAGAGACCCAGTACTTC.

The genes are TRBV5-4 and TRBJ2-1, with a possible D match to TRBD2 (6 bases). The CDR3 runs 16 residues. Germline V gene data show CDR1 as SGHNT and CDR2 as YYREEE (reference sequence). Trimming cost V 0 bases and J 5 bases, with 15 bases left between them. The CDR3 DNA is TGTGCCAGCAGCTTGGCCATCACGGGAGTAGACAATGAGCAGTTCTTC. It specifies CASSLAITGVDNEQFF. The whole variable domain, remainder taken from reference TRBV5-4 and TRBJ2-1, is ETGVTQSPTHLIKTRGQQVTLRCSSQSGHNTVSWYQQALGQGPQFIFQYYREEENGRGNFPPRFSGLQFPNYSSELNVNALELDDSALYLCASSLAITGVDNEQFFGPGTRLTVL.

The rearrangement uses TRBV25-1 and TRBJ1-4; no clear D. In germline, CDR1 is MGHDK, CDR2 SYGVNS. The ends were cut back, 5 bases at V and 6 bases at J, with 16 bases in the middle. The CDR3 sequence is 15 residues long. The CDR3 protein is CASSPPGFTYEKLFF. As DNA, the CDR3 is TGTGCCAGCAGTCCTCCTGGGTTCACTTATGAAAAACTGTTTTTT.

Concerning this clone: Other DNA sequences within the sample encode an identical CDR3. The chain carries TRBV19 and TRBJ2-7, with a weak D call TRBD2 (5 bases). V lost 3 bases and J 0 bases, leaving 9 bases between the germline ends. The CDR3 is made up of 14 amino acids. Germline V gene sequence: CDR1 LNHDA, CDR2 SQIVND (reference sequence). The CDR3 region has the DNA TGTGCCAGTAGTATCCGGGAATCCTCCTACGAGCAGTACTTC. Translated: CASSIRESSYEQYF.

The chain links TRBV7-2 to TRBJ2-7; 10 positions agree with TRBD1. Germline V gene data show CDR1 as SGHTA and CDR2 as FQGNSA. The CDR3 is 16 residues long. The trim removed 3 bases at V and 2 bases at J, leaving 7 bases unmatched. CDR3 amino acids: CASSLAPGTGAYEQYF. In DNA form, the CDR3 reads TGTGCCAGCAGCTTGGCCCCCGGGACAGGGGCCTACGAGCAGTACTTC.

V usage is TRBV6-5 and J usage is TRBJ1-1; D call uncertain. CDR1 and CDR2 from the germline V gene are MNHEY and SVGAGI. Trimming cost V 2 bases and J 0 bases, with 7 bases left between them. This CDR3 has 14 residues. Here the CDR3 reads CASSYREMNTEAFF. The CDR3 nucleotides read TGTGCCAGCAGTTACCGGGAGATGAACACTGAAGCTTTCTTT.

The J gene is TRBJ2-1, the V gene TRBV7-9; D is ambiguous. The germline V and J ends were trimmed by 5 bases and 4 bases, with 6 bases remaining between them. The germline gives CDR1 SEHNR, CDR2 FQNEAQ (reference sequence). The CDR3 runs 12 residues. The CDR3 loop is CASSPEYNEQFF. CDR3 bases: TGTGCCAGCAGCCCAGAGTACAATGAGCAGTTCTTC.

The chain links TRBV27 to TRBJ2-1, with 10 positions matching TRBD2. V lost 3 bases and J lost 9; bases outside the gene matches: 5. The CDR3 loop spans 14 amino acids. Germline-derived CDR1 and CDR2 are MNHEY and SMNVEV (reference sequence). As DNA, the CDR3 is TGTGCCAGCAGTTTCCCGGGACTAGCGAGTGAGCAGTTCTTC. Translated, it gives CASSFPGLASEQFF.

The gene calls are TRBV29-1 and TRBJ2-7; D assignment may be TRBD1 or TRBD2 (5 bases each). The V and J ends lost 5 bases and 6 bases respectively, with 11 bases between them. Germline V gives CDR1 SQVTM, CDR2 ANQGSEA. This CDR3 region has 11 residues. DNA for the CDR3: TGCAGCGTTTTTCTGAGGGGCGAGCAGTACTTC. It specifies CSVFLRGEQYF.

This rearrangement joins TRBV2 to TRBJ2-2; no reliable D call. Germline loops: CDR1 SNHLY, CDR2 FYNNEI. Trimming took off 6 bases at V and 6 bases at J, with 8 bases between the two ends. The CDR3 extends over 12 amino acids. CDR3 region: CASRLSPGELFF. The CDR3 DNA reads as TGTGCCAGCAGACTTAGCCCCGGGGAGCTGTTTTTT. The full variable domain, completed using reference TRBV2 and TRBJ2-2, is EPEVTQTPSHQVTQMGQEVILRCVPISNHLYFYWYRQILGQKVEFLVSFYNNEISEKSEIFDDQFSVERPDGSNFTLKIRSTKLEDSAMYFCASRLSPGELFFGEGSRLTVL.

The CDR3 region is CASKRAGSYNEQFF. CDR3 nucleotide sequence: TGTGCCAGCAAAAGAGCGGGGAGCTACAATGAGCAGTTCTTC. The V gene is TRBV5-4, the J gene TRBJ2-1; 7 nucleotides agree with TRBD2. Germline values: CDR1 SGHNT, CDR2 YYREEE (reference sequence). The CDR3 has 14 residues. Trimming took 6 bases from V and 3 from J; bases not matched to a gene: 6.

The chain employs TRBV27 and TRBJ1-1, with D possibly matching TRBD1 (5 bases). V lost 1 base and J lost 5, with 14 bases in between. This CDR3 contains 15 residues. Germline CDR1 reads MNHEY; CDR2 reads SMNVEV (reference sequence). The DNA of the CDR3 is TGTGCCAGCAGTTTATTAACCCGGGGGGATACTGAAGCTTTCTTT. This encodes CASSLLTRGDTEAFF.

This clone was seen a single time. The chain joins TRBV6-6 to TRBJ1-4; D is ambiguous. CDR1 and CDR2 from the germline V gene are MNHNY and SVGAGI (reference sequence). CDR3 length equals 16 residues. Trimming stripped 5 bases from V and 4 bases from J, with 17 bases between. The CDR3: CASSSPGGKDNEKLFF. The CDR3, as DNA: TGTGCCAGCAGTAGCCCCGGTGGCAAAGATAATGAAAAACTGTTTTTT.